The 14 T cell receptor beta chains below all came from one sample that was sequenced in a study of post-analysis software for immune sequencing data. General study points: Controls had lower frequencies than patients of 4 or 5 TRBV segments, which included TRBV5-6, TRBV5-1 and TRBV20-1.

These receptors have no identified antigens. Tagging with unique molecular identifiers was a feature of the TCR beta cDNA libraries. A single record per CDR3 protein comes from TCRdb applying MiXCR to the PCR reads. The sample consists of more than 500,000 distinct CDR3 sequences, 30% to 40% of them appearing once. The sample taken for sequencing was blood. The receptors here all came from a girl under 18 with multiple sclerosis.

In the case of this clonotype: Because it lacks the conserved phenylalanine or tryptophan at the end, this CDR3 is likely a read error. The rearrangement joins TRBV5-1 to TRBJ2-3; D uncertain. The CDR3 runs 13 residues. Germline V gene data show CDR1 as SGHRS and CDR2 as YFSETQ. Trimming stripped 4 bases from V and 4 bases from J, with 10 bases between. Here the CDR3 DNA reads TGCGCCAGCAGCACGGACCGGGCAGATACGCAGTATTTG. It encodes CASSTDRADTQYL.

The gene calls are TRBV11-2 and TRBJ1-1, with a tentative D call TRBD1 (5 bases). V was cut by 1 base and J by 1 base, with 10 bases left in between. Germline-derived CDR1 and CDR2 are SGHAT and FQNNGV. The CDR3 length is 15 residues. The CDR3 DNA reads TGTGCCAGCAGCTTAGGCTACGGGGGGAACACTGAAGCTTTCTTT. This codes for CASSLGYGGNTEAFF.

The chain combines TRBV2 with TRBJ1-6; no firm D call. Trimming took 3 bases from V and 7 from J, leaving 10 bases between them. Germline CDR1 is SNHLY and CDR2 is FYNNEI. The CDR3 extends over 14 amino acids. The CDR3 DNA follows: TGTGCCAGCAGTGAGTTGCAATTCAATTCACCCCTCCACTTT. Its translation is CASSELQFNSPLHF.

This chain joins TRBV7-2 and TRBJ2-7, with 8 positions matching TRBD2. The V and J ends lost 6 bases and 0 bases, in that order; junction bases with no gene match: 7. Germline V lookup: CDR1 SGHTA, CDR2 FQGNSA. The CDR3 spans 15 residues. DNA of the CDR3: TGTGCCAGCAGGAATAGCGGGGCCGGCTCCTACGAGCAGTACTTC. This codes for CASRNSGAGSYEQYF.

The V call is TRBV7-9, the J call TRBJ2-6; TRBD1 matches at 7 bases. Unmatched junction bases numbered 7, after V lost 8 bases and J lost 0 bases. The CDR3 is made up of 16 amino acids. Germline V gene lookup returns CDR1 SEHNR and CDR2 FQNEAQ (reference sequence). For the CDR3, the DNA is TGTGCCAGCTGGGGGACAGAGTTCTCTGGGGCCAACGTCCTGACTTTC. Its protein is CASWGTEFSGANVLTF.

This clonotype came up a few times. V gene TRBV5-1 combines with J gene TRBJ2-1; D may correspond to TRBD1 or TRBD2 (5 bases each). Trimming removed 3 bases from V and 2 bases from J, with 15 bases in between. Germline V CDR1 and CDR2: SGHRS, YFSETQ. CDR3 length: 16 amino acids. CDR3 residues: CASSWGFGAAYNEQFF. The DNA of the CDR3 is TGCGCCAGCAGCTGGGGTTTCGGGGCAGCCTACAATGAGCAGTTCTTC.

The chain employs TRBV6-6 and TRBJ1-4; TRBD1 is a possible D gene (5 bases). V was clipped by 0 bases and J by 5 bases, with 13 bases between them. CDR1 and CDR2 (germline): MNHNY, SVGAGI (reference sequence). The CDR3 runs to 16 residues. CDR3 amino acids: CASSYSNGGNNEKLFF. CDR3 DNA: TGTGCCAGCAGTTACTCGAATGGGGGTAACAATGAAAAACTGTTTTTT.

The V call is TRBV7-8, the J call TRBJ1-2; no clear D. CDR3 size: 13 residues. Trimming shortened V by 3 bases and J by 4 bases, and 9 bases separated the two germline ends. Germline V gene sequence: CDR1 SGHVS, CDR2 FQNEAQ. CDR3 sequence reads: CASSLDPGYGYTF. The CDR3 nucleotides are TGTGCCAGCAGCTTGGACCCGGGCTATGGCTACACCTTC.

The CDR3 nucleotides read TGTGCCGGCACCATCCAGGGGGGCTACGAGCAGTACTTC. Translating gives CAGTIQGGYEQYF. This chain connects TRBV27 to TRBJ2-5; the D gene is possibly TRBD1 (7 bases). The J call is uncertain, as TRBJ2-7 better fits the DNA end. CDR1 is MNHEY and CDR2 is SMNVEV in the germline V gene (reference sequence). The length of the CDR3 is 13 residues.

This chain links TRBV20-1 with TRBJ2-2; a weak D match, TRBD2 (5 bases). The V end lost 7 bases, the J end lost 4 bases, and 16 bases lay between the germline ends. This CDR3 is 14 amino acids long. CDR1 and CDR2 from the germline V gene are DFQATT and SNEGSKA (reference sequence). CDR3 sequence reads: CSVREGDLTGELFF. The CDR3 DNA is TGCAGTGTAAGAGAGGGAGACCTCACCGGGGAGCTGTTTTTT.

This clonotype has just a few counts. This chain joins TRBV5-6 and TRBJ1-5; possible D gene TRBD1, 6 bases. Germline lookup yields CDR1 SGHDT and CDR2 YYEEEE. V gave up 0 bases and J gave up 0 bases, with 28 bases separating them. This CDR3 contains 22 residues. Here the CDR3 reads CASSLAKGGPRPETYSNQPQHF. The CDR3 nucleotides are TGTGCCAGCAGCTTGGCCAAGGGGGGGCCCCGTCCCGAAACCTATAGCAATCAGCCCCAGCATTTT.

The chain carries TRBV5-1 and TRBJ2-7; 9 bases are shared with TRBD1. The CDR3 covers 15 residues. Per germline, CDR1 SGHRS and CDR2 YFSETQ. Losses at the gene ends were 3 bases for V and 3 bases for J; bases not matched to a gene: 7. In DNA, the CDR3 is TGCGCCAGCAGCTATCCGGGACAGGGAGGCTACGAGCAGTACTTC. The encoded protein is CASSYPGQGGYEQYF.

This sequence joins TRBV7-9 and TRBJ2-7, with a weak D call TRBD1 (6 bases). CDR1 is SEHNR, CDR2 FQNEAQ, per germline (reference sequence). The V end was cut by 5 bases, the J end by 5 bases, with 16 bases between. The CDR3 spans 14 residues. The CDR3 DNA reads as TGTGCCAGCAGCGAACAAACCGGGACAAACGAGCAGTACTTC. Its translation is CASSEQTGTNEQYF.

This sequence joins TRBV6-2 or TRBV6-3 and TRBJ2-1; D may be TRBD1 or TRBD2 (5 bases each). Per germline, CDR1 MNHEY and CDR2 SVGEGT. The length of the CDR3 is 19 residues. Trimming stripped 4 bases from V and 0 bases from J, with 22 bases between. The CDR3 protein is CASSFLRDVVSSSYNEQFF. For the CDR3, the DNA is TGTGCCAGCAGTTTCTTACGGGACGTCGTCTCCAGCTCCTACAATGAGCAGTTCTTC.